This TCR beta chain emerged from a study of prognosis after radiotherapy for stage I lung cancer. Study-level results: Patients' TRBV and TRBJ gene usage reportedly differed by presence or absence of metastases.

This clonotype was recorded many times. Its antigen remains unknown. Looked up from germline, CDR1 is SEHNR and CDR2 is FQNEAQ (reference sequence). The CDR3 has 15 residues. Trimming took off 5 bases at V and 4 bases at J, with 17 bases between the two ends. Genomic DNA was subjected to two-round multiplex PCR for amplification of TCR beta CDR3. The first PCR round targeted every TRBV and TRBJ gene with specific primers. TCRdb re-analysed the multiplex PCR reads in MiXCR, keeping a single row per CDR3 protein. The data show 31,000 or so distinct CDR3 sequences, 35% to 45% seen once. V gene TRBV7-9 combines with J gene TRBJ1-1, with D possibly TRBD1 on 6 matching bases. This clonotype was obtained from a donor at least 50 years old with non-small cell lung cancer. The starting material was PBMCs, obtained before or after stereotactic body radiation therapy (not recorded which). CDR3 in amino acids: CASSPSGGRATEAFF. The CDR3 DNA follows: TGTGCCAGCAGCCCTAGCGGGGGGCGAGCCACTGAAGCTTTCTTT.